The 32 T cell receptor beta chains below were found in one sample sequenced in a study of control samples from healthy donors and cancer patients. Clones were read by immunoSEQ multiplex PCR, and TCRdb kept only the in-frame ones, dropping some. The sample has 25,000 to 35,000 clones; around nine tenths are singletons. Sequencing was carried out using PBMCs. The receptors were sampled from a woman in her thirties or forties with lung cancer.

This clone was recorded only once. The chain carries TRBV2 and TRBJ2-7; TRBD2 aligns across 7 bases. V lost 4 bases, J lost 6 bases, and 6 bases stayed unmatched. This CDR3 has 13 amino acids. Germline V gives CDR1 SNHLY, CDR2 FYNNEI. CDR3 sequence: CASSVLAGGEQYF. The DNA for the CDR3 is TGTGCCAGCAGTGTGTTAGCGGGCGGCGAGCAGTACTTC.

The chain uses TRBV30 and TRBJ1-2; 7 bases are a match to TRBD1. Losses at the gene ends were 2 bases for V and 4 bases for J; bases not matched to a gene: 4. In germline, CDR1 is GTSNPN, CDR2 SVGIG (reference sequence). CDR3 length: 13 amino acids. CDR3 region: CAWSRDRPYGYTF. As DNA, the CDR3 is TGTGCCTGGAGTCGGGACAGACCCTATGGCTACACCTTC.

The chain combines TRBV14 with TRBJ2-1; no clear D gene. The ends were cut back, 4 bases at V and 2 bases at J, with 9 bases in the middle. The germline V gene has CDR1 SGHDN and CDR2 FVKESK. There are 14 residues in the CDR3. In nucleotides, the CDR3 is TGTGCCAGCAGCCCGGTAGGACCCTACAATGAGCAGTTCTTC. The encoded protein is CASSPVGPYNEQFF.

CDR3 coding DNA: TGTGCCAGCAGTTTAGAGGGCAGGGTAAGCACTGAAGCTTTCTTT. Translated, it gives CASSLEGRVSTEAFF. The chain recombines TRBV28 with TRBJ1-1; possible D gene TRBD1, 5 bases. V was shortened by 2 bases and J by 4 bases, with 14 bases between the two germline ends. This CDR3 has 15 residues. Germline V CDR1 and CDR2: MDHEN, SYDVKM.

This chain uses TRBV3-1 (or the pseudogene TRBV3-2) with TRBJ2-3, with 11 bases aligning to TRBD2. The length of the CDR3 is 17 residues. The germline V gene has CDR1 LGHDT and CDR2 YNNKEL (reference sequence). The V and J ends lost 5 bases and 4 bases, in that order; junction bases with no gene match: 11. In DNA, the CDR3 is TGTGCCAGCAGCTCGACGAGACTAGCGGGGTTAGCAGATACGCAGTATTTT. Translating gives CASSSTRLAGLADTQYF.

The V call is TRBV5-4, the J call TRBJ2-5; 9 nucleotides agree with TRBD2. The CDR3 totals 17 residues. Germline values: CDR1 SGHNT, CDR2 YYREEE (reference sequence). After removal of 4 bases from V and 5 bases from J, the junction contained 15 bases not matched to a gene. The CDR3, as DNA: TGTGCCAGCAGCCCGAGGGTAGCGGGGGCTCCTGGGGAGACCCAGTACTTC. Translated, it gives CASSPRVAGAPGETQYF.

V is TRBV4-3 and J is TRBJ2-5, with no clear D. In germline, CDR1 is LGHNA, CDR2 YSLEER. This CDR3 has 14 residues. Trimming removed 5 bases from V and 5 bases from J, with 15 bases in between. CDR3 sequence (DNA): TGCGCCAGCAGCAAGACCATCGGGTGGGAGACCCAGTACTTC. Translated: CASSKTIGWETQYF.

The chain is built from TRBV5-1 and TRBJ2-7; D unclear. CDR3 length: 14 residues. V was pared by 0 bases and J by 5 bases, with 12 bases between. Looked up from germline, CDR1 is SGHRS and CDR2 is YFSETQ. The chain's CDR3 is CASSLGPTTHEQYF. The CDR3 nucleotides are TGCGCCAGCAGCTTGGGACCGACCACCCACGAGCAGTACTTC. Variable domain in full (rest from reference TRBV5-1 and TRBJ2-7): KAGVTQTPRYLIKTRGQQVTLSCSPISGHRSVSWYQQTPGQGLQFLFEYFSETQRNKGNFPGRFSGRQFSNSRSEMNVSTLELGDSALYLCASSLGPTTHEQYFGPGTRLTVT.

The V call is TRBV7-6, the J call TRBJ1-5; 10 nucleotides line up with TRBD1. V lost 5 bases and J lost 3; bases outside the gene matches: 4. This CDR3 is built from 15 residues. In germline, CDR1 is SGHVS, CDR2 FNYEAQ. CDR3 in amino acids: CASSKGQGINQPQHF. CDR3 coding DNA: TGTGCCAGCAGCAAGGGACAGGGGATCAATCAGCCCCAGCATTTT.

The rearrangement links TRBV7-2 to TRBJ1-1; possibly TRBD1 for D (5 bases). The V end was cut by 1 base, the J end by 4 bases, with 10 bases between. Per the germline V gene, CDR1 is SGHTA and CDR2 is FQGNSA. This CDR3 is 14 amino acids long. The CDR3 is CASSLVGGSTEAFF. DNA for the CDR3: TGTGCCAGCAGCTTAGTGGGGGGTAGCACTGAAGCTTTCTTT.

The CDR3: CASSSRLGGELFF. The DNA for the CDR3 is TGTGCCAGCAGCTCGCGACTGGGAGGGGAGCTGTTTTTT. V and J are TRBV9 and TRBJ2-2; no clear D. Trimming cost V 4 bases and J 8 bases, with 12 bases left between them. CDR3 length equals 13 residues. CDR1 and CDR2 from the germline V gene are SGDLS and YYNGEE. Full variable domain (missing parts from reference TRBV9 and TRBJ2-2): DSGVTQTPKHLITATGQRVTLRCSPRSGDLSVYWYQQSLDQGLQFLIQYYNGEERAKGNILERFSAQQFPDLHSELNLSSLELGDSALYFCASSSRLGGELFFGEGSRLTVL.

This rearrangement joins TRBV5-1 to TRBJ2-7; D may correspond to TRBD1 or TRBD2 (6 bases each). Trimming removed 4 bases from V and 1 base from J, with 15 bases in between. The CDR3 has 15 amino acids. Germline CDR1 SGHRS, CDR2 YFSETQ. The DNA of the CDR3 is TGCGCCAGCAGCCAGACGGGGGCGAGTTCCTACGAGCAGTACTTC. It specifies CASSQTGASSYEQYF.

The genes are TRBV5-1 and TRBJ2-5; tentatively, D is TRBD2 (5 bases). The CDR3 is 13 amino acids. Germline CDR1 is SGHRS and CDR2 is YFSETQ. With 2 bases removed from V and 5 bases from J, the gap between germline ends came to 10 bases. CDR3 amino acids: CASSFEGWETQYF. CDR3 bases: TGCGCCAGCAGCTTTGAGGGTTGGGAGACCCAGTACTTC.

This chain uses TRBV6-5 with TRBJ1-1; TRBD1 might be the D (5 bases). The V gene lost 0 bases and the J gene lost 5 bases, with 10 bases spanning the gap. Germline V CDR1 and CDR2: MNHEY, SVGAGI. This CDR3 contains 14 residues. CDR3 in amino acids: CASSYSDPGTEAFF. The DNA of the CDR3 is TGTGCCAGCAGTTACTCGGACCCAGGGACTGAAGCTTTCTTT.

The V call is TRBV5-4, the J call TRBJ1-4, with TRBD1 matching over 7 bases. Germline CDR1 and CDR2: SGHNT and YYREEE (reference sequence). V lost 0 bases to trimming and J lost 10 bases; unmatched junction nucleotides: 12. The CDR3 loop spans 16 amino acids. The CDR3 is CASSLAPGGTDGKLFF. CDR3 DNA: TGTGCCAGCAGCTTGGCCCCGGGAGGGACAGACGGAAAACTGTTTTTT.

The CDR3: CASRSQGSETQYF. As DNA, the CDR3 is TGTGCCAGCAGGTCACAGGGCTCTGAGACCCAGTACTTC. The chain joins TRBV11-3 to TRBJ2-5; D perhaps matches TRBD1 (6 bases). From germline, CDR1 is SGHNT and CDR2 YENEEA. V was shortened by 6 bases and J by 5 bases, with 13 bases between the two germline ends. CDR3 length: 13 amino acids.

The V and J genes are TRBV6-1 and TRBJ2-1; 10 bases match TRBD2. V dropped 4 bases and J dropped 4; count of bases not matched to a gene: 10. Germline V gives CDR1 MNHNS, CDR2 SASEGT. The CDR3 has 17 residues. In DNA, the CDR3 is TGTGCCAGCAGTGGAGCGCTGATTAGCGGGGGGTACAATGAGCAGTTCTTC. It specifies CASSGALISGGYNEQFF.

There are a few counts of this clone. The J gene is TRBJ2-7, the V gene TRBV7-2, with D perhaps matching TRBD2 (5 bases). The CDR3 contains 14 residues. Germline lookup yields CDR1 SGHTA and CDR2 FQGNSA. Trimming left V 5 bases short and J 0 bases short, with 11 bases between. This chain's CDR3 is CASSMSGSSYEQYF. CDR3 nucleotides: TGTGCCAGCAGCATGAGCGGCTCCTCCTACGAGCAGTACTTC.

V is TRBV12-3 or TRBV12-4 and J is TRBJ1-2; D unclear. The germline V and J ends were trimmed by 7 bases and 1 base, with 10 bases remaining between them. This CDR3 has 13 residues. DNA of the CDR3: TGTGCCAGCACCATGGACGGTAACTATGGCTACACCTTC. Translating it yields CASTMDGNYGYTF.

This chain links TRBV19 with TRBJ2-1; TRBD1 is a possible D gene (6 bases). The CDR3 consists of 17 residues. The V and J ends lost 3 bases and 5 bases respectively, with 20 bases between them. Germline-derived CDR1 and CDR2 are LNHDA and SQIVND (reference sequence). The CDR3 is CASSMGWQGRAHNEQFF. The CDR3 bases are TGTGCCAGTAGTATGGGTTGGCAGGGGCGCGCTCACAATGAGCAGTTCTTC.

The table lists this clone with a few counts. The chain links TRBV2 to TRBJ2-3, with 9 bases matching TRBD2. V gave up 5 bases and J gave up 0 bases; unmatched junction bases: 9. CDR1 is SNHLY and CDR2 is FYNNEI in the germline V gene. This CDR3 spans 17 amino acids. As DNA, the CDR3 is TGTGCCAGCAGTCTCCGCAGCGGGGGGACTAGCACAGATACGCAGTATTTT. Translating gives CASSLRSGGTSTDTQYF. The full variable domain, rest sourced from reference TRBV2 and TRBJ2-3, is EPEVTQTPSHQVTQMGQEVILRCVPISNHLYFYWYRQILGQKVEFLVSFYNNEISEKSEIFDDQFSVERPDGSNFTLKIRSTKLEDSAMYFCASSLRSGGTSTDTQYFGPGTRLTVL.

This clone was picked up one time. The rearrangement links TRBV11-1 to TRBJ1-4, with D unclear. The germline gives CDR1 SGHAT, CDR2 FQDESV (reference sequence). Trimming removed 4 bases at V and 0 bases at J, with 6 bases between. The CDR3 consists of 14 residues. This chain's CDR3 is CASSSEATNEKLFF. DNA of the CDR3: TGTGCCAGCAGCTCCGAGGCAACTAATGAAAAACTGTTTTTT.

A single count supports this clone. This chain joins TRBV7-2 and TRBJ2-5; weak D call: TRBD1 (8 bases). Germline V lookup: CDR1 SGHTA, CDR2 FQGNSA. The CDR3 is 16 residues long. V was clipped by 2 bases and J by 3 bases, with 16 bases between them. The CDR3 sequence: CASSLRDRGLKETQYF. CDR3 bases: TGTGCCAGCAGCTTACGAGACAGGGGACTAAAAGAGACCCAGTACTTC.

The chain has TRBV6-2 or TRBV6-3 and TRBJ1-1; no firm D call. Per germline, CDR1 MNHEY and CDR2 SVGEGT. Trimming cost V 0 bases and J 1 base, with 3 bases left between them. The CDR3 spans 13 residues. This CDR3 is CASSYSRNTEAFF. The CDR3, as DNA: TGTGCCAGCAGTTACTCTAGGAACACTGAAGCTTTCTTT.

The rearrangement joins TRBV5-1 to TRBJ1-4, with TRBD1 identical over 9 bases. Losses at the gene ends were 2 bases for V and 12 bases for J; bases not matched to a gene: 14. Germline CDR1 reads SGHRS; CDR2 reads YFSETQ. The CDR3 totals 16 residues. The CDR3 spells CASSFDPDRGNGELFF. CDR3 DNA sequence: TGCGCCAGCAGCTTCGATCCCGACAGGGGGAACGGAGAACTGTTTTTT.

The V and J genes are TRBV6-6 and TRBJ2-6; no reliable D call. The CDR3 consists of 14 residues. V lost 3 bases and J lost 2, with 5 bases in between. Germline CDR1 MNHNY, CDR2 SVGAGI (reference sequence). The CDR3 bases are TGTGCCAGCAGTTATCGAGCTGGGGCCAACGTCCTGACTTTC. Protein: CASSYRAGANVLTF.

The chain recombines TRBV7-3 with TRBJ2-2, with TRBD2 matching over 11 bases. With V trimmed by 2 bases and J by 4 bases, 3 bases remained unmatched. Germline loops: CDR1 SGHTA, CDR2 FQGTGA. This CDR3 is built from 16 residues. CDR3 region: CASSLGLAGGTGELFF. CDR3 DNA: TGTGCCAGCAGCTTAGGGCTAGCGGGGGGCACCGGGGAGCTGTTTTTT.

The chain couples TRBV28 to TRBJ1-5; D uncertain. Germline V gene sequence: CDR1 MDHEN, CDR2 SYDVKM. The ends were cut back, 8 bases at V and 2 bases at J, with 13 bases in the middle. The length of the CDR3 is 14 residues. The CDR3: CASRRALGNQPQHF. In DNA, the CDR3 is TGTGCCAGCCGGAGGGCACTCGGCAATCAGCCCCAGCATTTT. The full variable domain, with the rest looked up from reference TRBV28 and TRBJ1-5, is DVKVTQSSRYLVKRTGEKVFLECVQDMDHENMFWYRQDPGLGLRLIYFSYDVKMKEKGDIPEGYSVSREKKERFSLILESASTNQTSMYLCASRRALGNQPQHFGDGTRLSIL.

This rearrangement joins TRBV5-4 to TRBJ1-2, with unresolved D. V lost 4 bases to trimming and J lost 2 bases, with 12 bases between them. In germline, CDR1 is SGHNT, CDR2 YYREEE (reference sequence). This CDR3 region has 14 residues. This chain's CDR3 is CASSASTANYGYTF. DNA of the CDR3: TGTGCCAGCAGCGCGTCGACGGCCAACTATGGCTACACCTTC.

The genes are TRBV5-3 and TRBJ2-2; TRBD1 might be the D (5 bases). TRBV5-3 is filed as an ORF, its function uncertain. CDR3 size: 15 residues. V was cut by 0 bases and J by 3 bases, with 9 bases left in between. CDR3 protein: CARSLGRGDTGELFF. The DNA for the CDR3 is TGTGCCAGAAGCTTGGGAAGGGGCGACACCGGGGAGCTGTTTTTT.

CDR3 coding DNA: TGCAGTGCTAGACAGGGCGGTGAGCAGTTCTTC. Translated, it gives CSARQGGEQFF. The genes are TRBV20-1 and TRBJ2-1; D might be TRBD1 (5 bases). Trimming stripped 2 bases from V and 9 bases from J, with 8 bases between. Germline V gene lookup returns CDR1 DFQATT and CDR2 SNEGSKA (reference sequence). This CDR3 comprises 11 residues.

The J gene is TRBJ1-2, the V gene TRBV2, with TRBD1 matching over 10 bases. The CDR3 has 15 residues. V lost 7 bases to trimming and J lost 3 bases; unmatched junction nucleotides: 8. Germline V gene lookup returns CDR1 SNHLY and CDR2 FYNNEI. The CDR3 sequence: CASTLWTGGDYGYTF. CDR3 in DNA: TGTGCCAGCACTCTCTGGACAGGGGGGGACTATGGCTACACCTTC.